These 29 T cell receptor beta chains originate from one sample sequenced in a study of identical twins. TCRdb passed the 5' RACE reads through MiXCR, listing each CDR3 protein once. The data show 1.5 million to 2 million distinct CDR3 sequences, with around 33% seen just once and under 0.35% held by the top ten. The sample consisted of cord blood. The receptors were gathered from a newborn girl in good health.

This sequence joins TRBV28 and TRBJ2-2; D possibly corresponds to TRBD1 (5 bases). This CDR3 contains 14 residues. V was shortened by 3 bases and J by 3 bases, with 8 bases between the two germline ends. Germline values: CDR1 MDHEN, CDR2 SYDVKM. In DNA form, the CDR3 reads TGTGCCAGCAGTTTCCAGGGCTACACCGGGGAGCTGTTTTTT. Translating gives CASSFQGYTGELFF.

The genes are TRBV5-6 and TRBJ1-5, with a weak D call TRBD1 (5 bases). Germline assignment: CDR1 SGHDT and CDR2 YYEEEE. The CDR3 contains 15 residues. The V end was cut by 1 base, the J end by 4 bases, with 12 bases between. The CDR3 is CASSLLSAGNQPQHF. The CDR3 nucleotides read TGTGCCAGCAGCTTGTTGTCGGCAGGGAATCAGCCCCAGCATTTT. Using reference TRBV5-6 and TRBJ1-5 for the parts outside the CDR3, the full variable domain is DAGVTQSPTHLIKTRGQQVTLRCSPKSGHDTVSWYQQALGQGPQFIFQYYEEEERQRGNFPDRFSGHQFPNYSSELNVNALLLGDSALYLCASSLLSAGNQPQHFGDGTRLSIL.

This clonotype was counted between two and nine times. The chain couples TRBV7-2 to TRBJ1-6; D may be TRBD1 (6 bases). CDR1 is SGHTA, CDR2 FQGNSA, per germline. V was pared by 1 base and J by 7 bases, with 11 bases between. This CDR3 is built from 15 residues. The CDR3 protein is CASSLEGGRNSPLHF. CDR3 bases: TGTGCCAGCAGCTTAGAGGGGGGACGCAATTCACCCCTCCACTTT. Complete variable domain (other parts from reference TRBV7-2 and TRBJ1-6): GAGVSQSPSNKVTEKGKDVELRCDPISGHTALYWYRQSLGQGLEFLIYFQGNSAPDKSGLPSDRFSAERTGGSVSTLTIQRTQQEDSAVYLCASSLEGGRNSPLHFGNGTRLTVT.

The chain joins TRBV20-1 to TRBJ2-5; D remains unclear. CDR3 size: 14 residues. In germline, CDR1 is DFQATT, CDR2 SNEGSKA (reference sequence). Trimming removed 0 bases from V and 4 bases from J, with 12 bases in between. The CDR3 DNA is TGCAGTGCTAGAGATGGGCAGGCCTTAGAGACCCAGTACTTC. It codes for CSARDGQALETQYF.

The V gene is TRBV7-2, the J gene TRBJ1-1; TRBD1 might be the D (5 bases). The germline V and J ends were trimmed by 1 base and 0 bases, with 18 bases remaining between them. The CDR3 extends over 18 amino acids. CDR1 is SGHTA, CDR2 FQGNSA, per germline. CDR3 sequence: CASSLGLWRGSMNTEAFF. Written as DNA, the CDR3 is TGTGCCAGCAGCTTAGGGCTGTGGCGGGGCAGCATGAACACTGAAGCTTTCTTT. The complete variable domain, with remaining parts taken from reference TRBV7-2 and TRBJ1-1, reads GAGVSQSPSNKVTEKGKDVELRCDPISGHTALYWYRQSLGQGLEFLIYFQGNSAPDKSGLPSDRFSAERTGGSVSTLTIQRTQQEDSAVYLCASSLGLWRGSMNTEAFFGQGTRLTVV.

V and J are TRBV27 and TRBJ2-1, with D perhaps assigned TRBD1 or TRBD2 (6 bases each). CDR1 is MNHEY, CDR2 SMNVEV, per germline (reference sequence). The V and J ends lost 2 bases and 4 bases respectively, with 15 bases between them. The CDR3 loop spans 16 amino acids. As DNA, the CDR3 is TGTGCCAGCAGTTTAGGGGGAGGTCAGGGGTACAATGAGCAGTTCTTC. Its translation is CASSLGGGQGYNEQFF.

Turning to this clonotype: This may come from a read error, since a much larger clone is one base off. V gene TRBV12-3 or TRBV12-4 combines with J gene TRBJ2-1; 13 bases align to TRBD2. The CDR3 has 13 amino acids. The CDR3 sequence is CTSRLAGGVEQFF. The DNA of the CDR3 is TGTACCAGCAGACTAGCGGGAGGCGTTGAGCAGTTCTTC.

V usage is TRBV12-3 or TRBV12-4 and J usage is TRBJ2-7; 8 bases line up with TRBD1. Trimming at V came to 6 bases and at J to 2 bases, leaving 6 bases not matched to a gene. This CDR3 has 14 amino acids. CDR3 sequence reads: CASRRQGSPYEQYF. The CDR3 DNA reads TGTGCCAGCAGACGACAGGGGAGTCCCTACGAGCAGTACTTC.

The chain recombines TRBV27 with TRBJ2-3; 8 positions match TRBD2. The germline gives CDR1 MNHEY, CDR2 SMNVEV (reference sequence). CDR3 length: 16 residues. V gave up 5 bases and J gave up 0 bases; unmatched junction bases: 7. The DNA of the CDR3 is TGTGCCAGCAGTCAACCCGGGACTAGAAGCACAGATACGCAGTATTTT. Protein: CASSQPGTRSTDTQYF.

This clonotype was counted a few times. Here the CDR3 reads CSASMVPTDTQYF. CDR3 sequence (DNA): TGCAGTGCTAGTATGGTCCCAACAGATACGCAGTATTTT. The chain combines TRBV20-1 with TRBJ2-3; D gene ambiguous. V lost 3 bases and J lost 3, with 10 bases in between. CDR1 and CDR2 from the germline V gene are DFQATT and SNEGSKA (reference sequence). The CDR3 extends over 13 amino acids.

V usage is TRBV3-1 and J usage is TRBJ1-1, with D hard to call. Trimming shortened V by 4 bases and J by 1 base, and 13 bases separated the two germline ends. Germline CDR1 and CDR2: LGHDT and YNNKEL (reference sequence). There are 15 residues in the CDR3. The CDR3 region is CASSPSGGANTEAFF. As DNA, the CDR3 is TGTGCCAGCAGCCCTAGTGGAGGCGCGAACACTGAAGCTTTCTTT.

This clonotype has more than one count but fewer than ten. This chain links TRBV7-9 with TRBJ2-3, with 9 bases that match TRBD2. Germline CDR1 SEHNR, CDR2 FQNEAQ (reference sequence). Trimming at V came to 4 bases and at J to 2 bases, leaving 10 bases not matched to a gene. This CDR3 has 17 amino acids. CDR3: CASSSRSGGLITDTQYF. Written as DNA, the CDR3 is TGTGCCAGCAGCTCCCGTAGCGGGGGACTTATCACAGATACGCAGTATTTT.

The chain combines TRBV25-1 with TRBJ2-1, with 11 bases that match TRBD2. The CDR3 sequence is 15 residues long. CDR1 is MGHDK and CDR2 is SYGVNS in the germline V gene. V was clipped by 5 bases and J by 7 bases; unmatched bases: 7. The CDR3 DNA is TGTGCCAGCAGTTCAAGACTAGCGGGAAGGAATGAGCAGTTCTTC. This encodes CASSSRLAGRNEQFF.

This clonotype was observed many times. The chain uses TRBV4-1 and TRBJ1-2, with TRBD1 identical over 8 bases. Germline CDR1 reads MGHRA; CDR2 reads YSYEKL. The V gene end was trimmed by 4 bases and the J gene end by 4 bases; junction bases not matched to a gene: 5. The CDR3 totals 14 residues. CDR3 DNA sequence: TGCGCCAGCAGCCGACAGGGGTTTGGCTATGGCTACACCTTC. Its protein product is CASSRQGFGYGYTF.

The chain links TRBV29-1 to TRBJ2-7, with D unresolved. The CDR3 has 11 residues. Germline V gives CDR1 SQVTM, CDR2 ANQGSEA. V was clipped by 1 base and J by 7 bases, with 8 bases between them. The CDR3 bases are TGCAGCGTTGAAGGGGAAGGGGAGCAGTACTTC. It specifies CSVEGEGEQYF.

The V call is TRBV27, the J call TRBJ1-5; no clear D gene. V lost 5 bases and J 2 bases, leaving 13 bases between the germline ends. The CDR3 is 15 residues long. CDR1 and CDR2 (germline): MNHEY, SMNVEV (reference sequence). The CDR3 region is CASSSDRSGNQPQHF. The CDR3 bases are TGTGCCAGCAGTAGTGACCGTTCGGGCAATCAGCCCCAGCATTTT.

The chain couples TRBV27 to TRBJ2-1; 16 nucleotides agree with TRBD2. There are 16 residues in the CDR3. Germline V lookup: CDR1 MNHEY, CDR2 SMNVEV (reference sequence). V gave up 4 bases and J gave up 8 bases; unmatched junction bases: 5. The CDR3 reads CASSWGLAGGGYEQFF. The CDR3 DNA sequence: TGTGCCAGCAGTTGGGGACTAGCGGGAGGGGGGTATGAGCAGTTCTTC.

A few counts support this clonotype. The chain combines TRBV6-2 or TRBV6-3 with TRBJ2-5, with D perhaps given as TRBD1 or TRBD2 (5 bases each). The CDR3 consists of 14 residues. Germline V gene sequence: CDR1 MNHEY, CDR2 SVGEGT. V dropped 3 bases and J dropped 0 bases, with 8 bases sitting between them. CDR3 protein: CASSYPGHQETQYF. CDR3 DNA sequence: TGTGCCAGCAGTTATCCGGGACACCAAGAGACCCAGTACTTC.

The rearrangement joins TRBV7-8 to TRBJ2-2, with D possibly matching TRBD2 (6 bases). The length of the CDR3 is 15 residues. Germline V gene lookup returns CDR1 SGHVS and CDR2 FQNEAQ. Trimming removed 4 bases at V and 8 bases at J, with 17 bases between. CDR3 amino acids: CASSSNRLVVGELFF. The CDR3 region has the DNA TGTGCCAGCAGCTCAAACCGACTAGTAGTTGGGGAGCTGTTTTTT. The full variable domain, in which reference TRBV7-8 and TRBJ2-2 provide the parts outside the CDR3, is GAGVSQSPRYKVAKRGQDVALRCDPISGHVSLFWYQQALGQGPEFLTYFQNEAQLDKSGLPSDRFFAERPEGSVSTLKIQRTQQEDSAVYLCASSSNRLVVGELFFGEGSRLTVL.

To note about this clonotype: A much larger clonotype is one base distant, so this may be a read error. The genes are TRBV28 and TRBJ1-6; no reliable D call. Germline CDR1 and CDR2: MDHEN and SYDVKM. This CDR3 spans 14 amino acids. CDR3 in DNA: TGTGCCAGCAGTTTAAGCTCCTATAATTCATCCCTCCACTTT. Amino acid sequence: CASSLSSYNSSLHF.

The J gene is TRBJ2-2, the V gene TRBV28; possibly TRBD2 for D (5 bases). The CDR3 sequence is 13 residues long. The V gene's germline CDR1 is MDHEN and CDR2 SYDVKM. V was shortened by 7 bases and J by 7 bases, with 13 bases between the two germline ends. The CDR3 sequence: CASTFGVDGELFF. The CDR3 bases are TGTGCCAGCACTTTCGGGGTTGACGGGGAGCTGTTTTTT.

This clonotype was counted between two and nine times. The chain uses TRBV29-1 and TRBJ1-2, with D uncertain. The CDR3 runs 12 residues. Germline V gene sequence: CDR1 SQVTM, CDR2 ANQGSEA. V was shortened by 4 bases and J by 5 bases, with 11 bases between the two germline ends. The CDR3 nucleotides are TGCAGCGTTGGGGTCAGCGTGTATGGCTACACCTTC. Translated: CSVGVSVYGYTF.

V usage is TRBV7-2 and J usage is TRBJ1-5; D not certain. The germline V gene has CDR1 SGHTA and CDR2 FQGNSA. CDR3 length: 14 amino acids. Between the trimmed V and J ends, which lost 5 bases and 4 bases, there was a span of 12 bases. This chain's CDR3 is CASSHLSENQPQHF. The DNA of the CDR3 is TGTGCCAGCAGCCATTTAAGCGAGAATCAGCCCCAGCATTTT.

This clonotype was seen ten or more times. This chain links TRBV9 with TRBJ2-3, with 7 bases identical to TRBD2. CDR1 SGDLS and CDR2 YYNGEE come from the germline V gene. This CDR3 region has 15 residues. The V and J ends lost 0 bases and 3 bases, in that order; junction bases with no gene match: 4. CDR3 loop: CASSVVGRETDTQYF. The DNA for the CDR3 is TGTGCCAGCAGCGTAGTAGGGAGGGAGACAGATACGCAGTATTTT.

This clonotype has just a few counts. This chain links TRBV20-1 with TRBJ2-1, with a tentative D call TRBD1 (5 bases). CDR1 is DFQATT, CDR2 SNEGSKA, per germline (reference sequence). Trimming took 0 bases from V and 3 from J, leaving 18 bases between them. The CDR3 spans 17 residues. The CDR3 DNA reads as TGCAGTGCTAGAGATCTGTTGTCGACAGTTAACTACAATGAGCAGTTCTTC. As protein: CSARDLLSTVNYNEQFF.

The chain couples TRBV4-1 to TRBJ1-1, with a tentative D call TRBD1 (6 bases). This CDR3 is 16 amino acids long. With 0 bases removed from V and 5 bases from J, the gap between germline ends came to 16 bases. Germline V CDR1 and CDR2: MGHRA, YSYEKL. CDR3 DNA sequence: TGCGCCAGCAGCCAAGATTCATTCCTCAGGGGTACTGAAGCTTTCTTT. This sequence encodes CASSQDSFLRGTEAFF.

This clonotype appeared a few times. This rearrangement joins TRBV3-1 to TRBJ2-2; D not certain. The length of the CDR3 is 14 residues. CDR1 is LGHDT, CDR2 YNNKEL, per germline (reference sequence). The V end was cut by 1 base, the J end by 4 bases, with 7 bases between. The CDR3 region is CASSQAQITGELFF. The CDR3 DNA reads TGTGCCAGCAGCCAAGCCCAAATCACCGGGGAGCTGTTTTTT.

This chain uses TRBV4-1 with TRBJ2-4; 13 positions agree with TRBD2. Germline V lookup: CDR1 MGHRA, CDR2 YSYEKL. This CDR3 is built from 20 residues. With 0 bases clipped from V and 3 bases from J, the junction kept 11 bases outside the gene matches. The CDR3 bases are TGCGCCAGCAGCCAAGACCCCGGACTAGCGGGAGCACGAGGCAAAAACATTCAGTACTTC. Amino acids: CASSQDPGLAGARGKNIQYF.

This clonotype showed up just a few times. The J gene is TRBJ2-4, the V gene TRBV11-2, with 7 bases aligning to TRBD1. The end of the DNA fits TRBJ2-7 better, so the J call may be wrong. CDR3 length equals 14 residues. Per the germline V gene, CDR1 is SGHAT and CDR2 is FQNNGV. The CDR3 nucleotides read TGTGCCAGCAGCTTCAGGGGGAGAATTGGCGAGCAGTACTTC. Translated, it gives CASSFRGRIGEQYF.